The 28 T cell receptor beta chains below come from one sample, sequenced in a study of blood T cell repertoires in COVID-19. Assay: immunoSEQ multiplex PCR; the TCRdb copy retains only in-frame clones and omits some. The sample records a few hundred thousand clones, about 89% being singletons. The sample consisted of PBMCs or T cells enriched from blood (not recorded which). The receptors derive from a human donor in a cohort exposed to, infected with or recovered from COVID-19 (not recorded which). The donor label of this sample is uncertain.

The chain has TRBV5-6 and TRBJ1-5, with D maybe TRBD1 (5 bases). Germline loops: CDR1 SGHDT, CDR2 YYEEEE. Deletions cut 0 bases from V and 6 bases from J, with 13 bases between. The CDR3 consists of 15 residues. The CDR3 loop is CASSLGQRRVQPQHF. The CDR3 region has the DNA TGTGCCAGCAGCTTGGGACAGCGCCGAGTTCAGCCCCAGCATTTT.

CDR3 DNA sequence: TGTGCCAGCCGTGAACTCCGTAGTGGGGCGGCTTTCTTT. Encoded protein: CASRELRSGAAFF. The chain has TRBV3-1 (or the pseudogene TRBV3-2) and TRBJ1-1; tentative D call: TRBD1 (5 bases). This CDR3 region has 13 residues. Trimming stripped 8 bases from V and 11 bases from J, with 21 bases between. Looked up from germline, CDR1 is LGHDT and CDR2 is YNNKEL (reference sequence).

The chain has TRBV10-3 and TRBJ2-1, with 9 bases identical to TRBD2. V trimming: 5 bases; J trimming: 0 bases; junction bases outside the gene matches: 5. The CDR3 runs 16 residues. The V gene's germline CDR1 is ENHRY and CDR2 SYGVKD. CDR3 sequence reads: CAISSFSGSSYNEQFF. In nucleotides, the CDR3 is TGTGCCATCAGTTCCTTTAGCGGGAGCTCCTACAATGAGCAGTTCTTC.

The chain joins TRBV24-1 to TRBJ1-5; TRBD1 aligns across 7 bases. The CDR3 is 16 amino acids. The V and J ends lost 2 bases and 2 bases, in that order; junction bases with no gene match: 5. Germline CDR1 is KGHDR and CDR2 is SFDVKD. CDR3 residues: CATSDWRGRGNQPQHF. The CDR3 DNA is TGTGCCACCAGTGATTGGAGGGGGCGAGGCAATCAGCCCCAGCATTTT.

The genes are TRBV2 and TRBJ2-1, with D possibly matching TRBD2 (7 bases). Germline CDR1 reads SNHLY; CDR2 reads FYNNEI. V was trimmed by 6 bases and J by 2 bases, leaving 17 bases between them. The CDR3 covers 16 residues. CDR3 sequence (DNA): TGTGCCAGCAGCCAAATCGGGGGGCCGCCCTACAATGAGCAGTTCTTC. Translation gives CASSQIGGPPYNEQFF.

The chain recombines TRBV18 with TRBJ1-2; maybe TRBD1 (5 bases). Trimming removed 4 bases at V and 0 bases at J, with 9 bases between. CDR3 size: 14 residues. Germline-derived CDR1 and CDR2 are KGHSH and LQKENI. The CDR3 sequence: CASSRGAPNYGYTF. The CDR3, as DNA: TGTGCCAGCTCACGGGGCGCTCCTAACTATGGCTACACCTTC. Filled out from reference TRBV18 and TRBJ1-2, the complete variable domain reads NAGVMQNPRHLVRRRGQEARLRCSPMKGHSHVYWYRQLPEEGLKFMVYLQKENIIDESGMPKERFSAEFPKEGPSILRIQQVVRGDSAAYFCASSRGAPNYGYTFGSGTRLTVV.

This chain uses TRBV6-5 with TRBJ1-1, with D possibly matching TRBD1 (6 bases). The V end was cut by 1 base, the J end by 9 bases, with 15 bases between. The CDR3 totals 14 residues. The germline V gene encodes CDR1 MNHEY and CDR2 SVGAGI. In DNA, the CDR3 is TGTGCCAGCAGTTACTTTTACAGGGCCTCTCAAGCTTTCTTT. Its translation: CASSYFYRASQAFF.

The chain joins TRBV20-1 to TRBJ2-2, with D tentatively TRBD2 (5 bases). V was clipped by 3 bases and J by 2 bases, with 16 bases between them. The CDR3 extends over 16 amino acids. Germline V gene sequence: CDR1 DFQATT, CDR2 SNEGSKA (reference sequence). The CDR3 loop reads CSASNARTGNTGELFF. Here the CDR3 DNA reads TGCAGTGCTAGTAACGCCCGGACGGGAAACACCGGGGAGCTGTTTTTT.

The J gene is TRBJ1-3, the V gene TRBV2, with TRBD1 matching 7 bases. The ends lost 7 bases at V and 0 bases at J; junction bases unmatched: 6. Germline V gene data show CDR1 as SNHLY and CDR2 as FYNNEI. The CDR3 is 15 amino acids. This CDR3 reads CASMGQPLSGNTIYF. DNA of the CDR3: TGTGCCAGCATGGGACAGCCACTCTCTGGAAACACCATATATTTT.

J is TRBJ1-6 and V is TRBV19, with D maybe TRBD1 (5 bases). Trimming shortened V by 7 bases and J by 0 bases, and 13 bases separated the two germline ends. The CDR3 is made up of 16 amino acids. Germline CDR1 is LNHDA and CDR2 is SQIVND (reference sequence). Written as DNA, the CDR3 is TGTGCCAGTAATATGGGACTTAGCTCCTATAATTCACCCCTCCACTTT. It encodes CASNMGLSSYNSPLHF.

Here the CDR3 DNA reads TGTGCCAGCAGTGAGAGCGGGGGGACTTTCCAAGAGACCCAGTACTTC. This gives the protein CASSESGGTFQETQYF. V is TRBV2 and J is TRBJ2-5, with 9 bases matching TRBD2. Germline CDR1 and CDR2: SNHLY and FYNNEI. The CDR3 is 16 amino acids. The J segment lost 1 base and the V segment lost 3 bases, leaving 6 bases of the junction unmatched.

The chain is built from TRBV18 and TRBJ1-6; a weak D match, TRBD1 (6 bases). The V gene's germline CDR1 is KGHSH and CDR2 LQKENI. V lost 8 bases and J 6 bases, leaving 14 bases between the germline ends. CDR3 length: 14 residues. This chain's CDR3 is CASTTTGGNSPLHF. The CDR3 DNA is TGTGCCAGCACAACGACAGGTGGTAATTCACCCCTCCACTTT.

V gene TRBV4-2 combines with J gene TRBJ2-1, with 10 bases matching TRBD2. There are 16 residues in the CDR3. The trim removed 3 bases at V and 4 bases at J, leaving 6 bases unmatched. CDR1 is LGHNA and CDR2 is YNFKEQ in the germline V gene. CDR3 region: CASSQGSGGDYNEQFF. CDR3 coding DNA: TGTGCCAGCAGCCAGGGGAGCGGGGGGGATTACAATGAGCAGTTCTTC.

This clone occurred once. In nucleotides, the CDR3 is TGTGCCAGTAGGCTAGGGGTGGCAGGAATCTATGGCTACACCTTC. Its protein is CASRLGVAGIYGYTF. The chain employs TRBV19 and TRBJ1-2; tentatively, D is TRBD1 (5 bases). The CDR3 covers 15 residues. In germline, CDR1 is LNHDA, CDR2 SQIVND (reference sequence). Trimming took off 6 bases at V and 4 bases at J, with 18 bases between the two ends.

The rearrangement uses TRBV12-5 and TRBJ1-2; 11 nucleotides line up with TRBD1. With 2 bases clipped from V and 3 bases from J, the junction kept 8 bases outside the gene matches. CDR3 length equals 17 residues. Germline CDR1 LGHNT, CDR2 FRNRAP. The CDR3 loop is CASGLIPGQGADYGYTF. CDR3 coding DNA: TGTGCTAGTGGTTTGATCCCAGGACAGGGGGCGGACTATGGCTACACCTTC.

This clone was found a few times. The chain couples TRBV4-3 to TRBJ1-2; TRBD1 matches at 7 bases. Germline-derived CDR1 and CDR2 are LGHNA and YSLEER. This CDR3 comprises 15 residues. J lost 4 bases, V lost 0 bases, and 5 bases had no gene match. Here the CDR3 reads CASSQDGQERYGYTF. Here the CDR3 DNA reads TGCGCCAGCAGCCAAGATGGACAGGAGCGCTATGGCTACACCTTC.

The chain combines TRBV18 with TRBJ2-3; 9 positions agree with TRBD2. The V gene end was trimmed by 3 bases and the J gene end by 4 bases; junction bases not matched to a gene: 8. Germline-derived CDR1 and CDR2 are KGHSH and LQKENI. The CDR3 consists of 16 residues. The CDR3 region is CASSPTSGSSADTQYF. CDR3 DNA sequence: TGTGCCAGCTCACCGACTAGCGGATCCTCCGCAGATACGCAGTATTTT.

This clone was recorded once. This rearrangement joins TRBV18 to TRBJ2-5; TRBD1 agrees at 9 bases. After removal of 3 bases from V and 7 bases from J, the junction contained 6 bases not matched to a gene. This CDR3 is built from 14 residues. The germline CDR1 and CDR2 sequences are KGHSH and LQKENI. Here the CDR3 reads CASSPGTGRVTQYF. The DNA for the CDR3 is TGTGCCAGCTCACCGGGGACAGGGCGCGTGACCCAGTACTTC. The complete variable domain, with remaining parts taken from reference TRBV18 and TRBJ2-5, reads NAGVMQNPRHLVRRRGQEARLRCSPMKGHSHVYWYRQLPEEGLKFMVYLQKENIIDESGMPKERFSAEFPKEGPSILRIQQVVRGDSAAYFCASSPGTGRVTQYFGPGTRLLVL.

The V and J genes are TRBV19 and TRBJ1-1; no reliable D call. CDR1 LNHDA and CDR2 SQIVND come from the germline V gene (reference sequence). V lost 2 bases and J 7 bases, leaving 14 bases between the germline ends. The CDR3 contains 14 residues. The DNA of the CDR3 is TGTGCCAGTAGTATAACAGCGGATGCCTATGAAGCTTTCTTT. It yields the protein CASSITADAYEAFF.

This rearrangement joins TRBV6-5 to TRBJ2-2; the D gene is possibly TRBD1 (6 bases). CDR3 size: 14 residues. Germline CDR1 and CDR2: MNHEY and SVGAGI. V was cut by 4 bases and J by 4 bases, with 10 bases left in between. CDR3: CASSSYRVTGELFF. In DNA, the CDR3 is TGTGCCAGCAGTTCCTACAGGGTCACCGGGGAGCTGTTTTTT.

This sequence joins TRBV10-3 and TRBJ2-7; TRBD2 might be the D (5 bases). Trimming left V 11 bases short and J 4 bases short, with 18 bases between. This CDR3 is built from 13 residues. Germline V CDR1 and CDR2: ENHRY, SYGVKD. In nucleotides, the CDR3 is TGTGCCGCCAGCCGGGGTGACGAATACGAGCAGTACTTC. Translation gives CAASRGDEYEQYF.

The DNA of the CDR3 is TGTGCCAGCAGCCGAACTTTTAACACTGAAGCTTTCTTT. Translated, it gives CASSRTFNTEAFF. This sequence joins TRBV7-2 and TRBJ1-1, with D uncertain. Trimming took off 5 bases at V and 2 bases at J, with 9 bases between the two ends. CDR3 length: 13 amino acids. Germline assignment: CDR1 SGHTA and CDR2 FQGNSA. The complete variable domain, with remaining parts taken from reference TRBV7-2 and TRBJ1-1, reads GAGVSQSPSNKVTEKGKDVELRCDPISGHTALYWYRQSLGQGLEFLIYFQGNSAPDKSGLPSDRFSAERTGGSVSTLTIQRTQQEDSAVYLCASSRTFNTEAFFGQGTRLTVV.

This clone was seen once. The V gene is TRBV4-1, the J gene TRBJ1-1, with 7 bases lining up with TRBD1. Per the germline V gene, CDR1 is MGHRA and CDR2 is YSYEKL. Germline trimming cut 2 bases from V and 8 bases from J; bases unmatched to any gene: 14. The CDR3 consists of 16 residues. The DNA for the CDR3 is TGCGCCAGCAGCCAAAACAGGGGAGGTAATTTCGGGGAAGCTTTCTTT. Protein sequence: CASSQNRGGNFGEAFF.

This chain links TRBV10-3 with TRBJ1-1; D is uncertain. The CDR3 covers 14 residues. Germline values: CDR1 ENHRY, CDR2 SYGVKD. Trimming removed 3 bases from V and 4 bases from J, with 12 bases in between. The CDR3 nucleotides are TGTGCCATCAGTGAAGCGGAAGATAGCACTGAAGCTTTCTTT. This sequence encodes CAISEAEDSTEAFF.

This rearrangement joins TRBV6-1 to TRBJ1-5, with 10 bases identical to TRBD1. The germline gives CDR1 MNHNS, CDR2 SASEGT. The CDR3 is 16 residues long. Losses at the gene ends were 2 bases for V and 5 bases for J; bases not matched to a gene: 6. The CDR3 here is CASSELGTGVHQPQHF. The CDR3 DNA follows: TGTGCCAGCAGTGAATTGGGGACAGGGGTCCATCAGCCCCAGCATTTT.

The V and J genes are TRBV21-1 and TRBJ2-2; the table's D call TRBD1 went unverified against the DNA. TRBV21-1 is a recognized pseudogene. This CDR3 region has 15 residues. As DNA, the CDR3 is TGTGCCAACCTAAAGGGAGAACAGGGTACCGGGGAGCTGTTTTTT. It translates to CANLKGEQGTGELFF.

This chain's CDR3 is CATSRGGRGVYGYTF. As DNA, the CDR3 is TGTGCCACCAGCAGGGGGGGAAGGGGAGTCTATGGCTACACCTTC. The chain combines TRBV15 with TRBJ1-2, with D perhaps matching TRBD1 (5 bases). The germline gives CDR1 LNHNV, CDR2 YYDKDF (reference sequence). V lost 3 bases to trimming and J lost 4 bases, with 15 bases between them. There are 15 residues in the CDR3.

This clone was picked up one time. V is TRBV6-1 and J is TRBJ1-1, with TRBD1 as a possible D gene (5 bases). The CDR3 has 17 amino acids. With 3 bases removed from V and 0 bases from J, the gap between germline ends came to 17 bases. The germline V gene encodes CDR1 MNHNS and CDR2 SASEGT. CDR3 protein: CASSDSTRAGLNTEAFF. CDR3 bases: TGTGCCAGCAGTGATTCAACCCGGGCAGGGTTGAACACTGAAGCTTTCTTT.